This entry lists 2 T cell receptor beta chains sequenced from one sample in a study of identical twins. TCRdb fed the 5' RACE reads into MiXCR, producing one record per CDR3 protein. The top ten clones hold around 1.5% of a sample with hundreds of thousands of distinct CDR3 sequences, about 12% of them seen once. The same data also went into a second study, on yellow fever vaccine responses in identical twins.

The specimen was PBMCs. The receptors derive from a woman under 30 in good health.

This clonotype was seen repeatedly, ten times or more. This chain joins TRBV9 and TRBJ2-3; the match to TRBD1 covers 7 bases. The germline gives CDR1 SGDLS, CDR2 YYNGEE. Losses at the gene ends were 0 bases for V and 2 bases for J; bases not matched to a gene: 3. This CDR3 is built from 15 residues. The CDR3 loop reads CASSVGGQITDTQYF. The CDR3 coding sequence is TGTGCCAGCAGCGTAGGGGGACAGATCACAGATACGCAGTATTTT.

In its sample, this clonotype was seen a few times. The rearrangement joins TRBV7-3 to TRBJ2-3; 7 bases line up with TRBD1. The CDR3 loop spans 14 amino acids. V dropped 5 bases and J dropped 4; count of bases not matched to a gene: 6. CDR1 SGHTA and CDR2 FQGTGA come from the germline V gene. The CDR3 bases are TGTGCCAGCAGCGCTACAGGGGATGCAGATACGCAGTATTTT. This translates into CASSATGDADTQYF.